This T cell receptor (beta chain) was captured by sequencing in a study of identical twins. The V segment lost 6 bases and the J segment 6 bases; nucleotides outside the gene matches: 2. CDR3 length: 13 amino acids. CDR1 is MNHNS, CDR2 SASEGT, per germline. The table lists this clonotype with a few counts. TCRdb analysed the 5' RACE reads with MiXCR anew, one entry per CDR3 protein. Among some 690,000 distinct CDR3 sequences, approximately 22% were seen once, and the ten largest hold approximately 4.5%. These data also featured in a second study, about T cells expressing NK-cell markers.

This chain links TRBV6-1 with TRBJ1-4, with 9 positions matching TRBD1. Input material: PBMCs. This receptor was taken from a woman younger than 35 in good health. The CDR3 sequence: CASRRQGDEKLFF. In DNA, the CDR3 is TGTGCCAGCAGACGACAGGGGGATGAAAAACTGTTTTTT.